What follows describes a single T cell receptor (beta chain). This entry comes from a study of blood T cell repertoires in COVID-19. Study background: Samples representing acute and convalescent COVID-19 were sourced from the United States, Italy and Spain.

Germline V lookup: CDR1 KGHSH, CDR2 LQKENI. The CDR3 is 14 amino acids. Unmatched junction bases numbered 7, after V lost 6 bases and J lost 4 bases. The cohort comprised adults aged about 18 to 100 years residing in about two dozen US areas. Participant-reported clinical history was the basis for cohort assignment. The table came from immunoSEQ multiplex PCR; TCRdb's copy has only in-frame clones and leaves some out. The sample holds around 200,000 clones; 80% to 90% are singletons and the top ten take about 4%. This clonotype was obtained from a woman aged 40 to 49 with acute COVID-19. The sequencing sample was made of PBMCs or T cells enriched from blood (not recorded which). The J gene is TRBJ1-1, the V gene TRBV18; TRBD1 agrees at 8 bases. CDR3 amino acids: CASSTGAWGTEAFF. The CDR3 region has the DNA TGTGCCAGCTCGACAGGGGCCTGGGGCACTGAAGCTTTCTTT.